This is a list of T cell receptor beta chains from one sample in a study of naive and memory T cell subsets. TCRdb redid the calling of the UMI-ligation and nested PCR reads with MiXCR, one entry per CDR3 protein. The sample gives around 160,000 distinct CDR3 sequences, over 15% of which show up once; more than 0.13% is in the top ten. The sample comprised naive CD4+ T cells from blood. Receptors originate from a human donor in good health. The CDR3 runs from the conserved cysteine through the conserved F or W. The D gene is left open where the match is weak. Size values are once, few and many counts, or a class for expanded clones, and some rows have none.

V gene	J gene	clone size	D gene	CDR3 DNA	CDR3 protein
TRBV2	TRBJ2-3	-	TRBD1	TGTGCCAGCAGTGAAGCGGGACAGGGGACAGATACGCAGTATTTT	CASSEAGQGTDTQYF
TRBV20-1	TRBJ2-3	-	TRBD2	TGCAGTGCCATACCTCTAGCGGGGTACACAGATACGCAGTATTTT	CSAIPLAGYTDTQYF
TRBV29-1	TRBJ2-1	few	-	TGCAGCGTTGAATCGGTCGCAAGCTCCTACAATGAGCAGTTCTTC	CSVESVASSYNEQFF
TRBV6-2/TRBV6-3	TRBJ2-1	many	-	TGTGCCAGCAGTTTAGCTAGCGGCCAGGGGGGGCAGTTCTTC	CASSLASGQGGQFF
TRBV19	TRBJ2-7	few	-	TGTGCCACAGGAGGGGCCCTATACGAGCAGTACTTC	CATGGALYEQYF
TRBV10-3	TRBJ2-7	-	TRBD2	TGTGCCGTTTCGACTAGCGGGATGTACGAGCAGTACTTC	CAVSTSGMYEQYF
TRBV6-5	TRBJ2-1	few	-	TGTGCCAGCAGCCGCGGCAGACAGATCAATGAGCAGTTCTTC	CASSRGRQINEQFF
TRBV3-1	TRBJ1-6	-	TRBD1	TGTGCCAGCAGCCTACGGACAGGAGATTATAATTCACCCCTCCACTTT	CASSLRTGDYNSPLHF
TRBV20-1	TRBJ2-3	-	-	TGCAGTGCTAGAGATACGCTTGAATCTGGAGCAGATACGCAGTATTTT	CSARDTLESGADTQYF
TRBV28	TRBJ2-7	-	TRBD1	TGTGCCAGCAGTACAACCATCGTGCGGACAGGGGGAGGCGAGCAGTACTTC	CASSTTIVRTGGGEQYF
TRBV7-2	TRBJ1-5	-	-	TGTGCCAGCAGCTTAGCTGTATCGGCCAATCAGCCCCAGCATTTT	CASSLAVSANQPQHF
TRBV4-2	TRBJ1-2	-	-	TGTGCCAGCAGCCCCCGAGGCTATGGCTACACCTTC	CASSPRGYGYTF
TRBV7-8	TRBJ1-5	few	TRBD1	TGTGCCAGCAGCCTGAGACAGGGGTTGCCCCATCAGCCCCAGCATTTT	CASSLRQGLPHQPQHF
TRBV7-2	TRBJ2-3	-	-	TGTGCCAGCTTAAGGGAGGCGGATACGCAGTATTTT	CASLREADTQYF
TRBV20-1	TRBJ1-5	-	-	TGCAGTGCGAGGGATAATCAGCCCCAGCATTTT	CSARDNQPQHF
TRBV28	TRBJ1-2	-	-	TGTGCCAGCAACAGTGGTAACTATGGCTACACCTTC	CASNSGNYGYTF
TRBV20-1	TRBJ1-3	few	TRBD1	TGCAGTGCTAACAGGGGGCGGGAAAACACCATATATTTT	CSANRGRENTIYF
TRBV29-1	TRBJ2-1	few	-	TGCAGCGTTGAGGGGCAGGGGATCCCTAATGAGCAGTTCTTC	CSVEGQGIPNEQFF
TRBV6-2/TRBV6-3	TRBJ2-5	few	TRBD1	TGTGCCAGCAGTGACTTCGGGACAGGGGTTCGGGAGACCCAGTACTTC	CASSDFGTGVRETQYF
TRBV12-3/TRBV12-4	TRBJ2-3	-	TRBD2	TGTGCCAGCAGCCAAGTCGGGAGGAGCACAGATACGCAGTATTTT	CASSQVGRSTDTQYF
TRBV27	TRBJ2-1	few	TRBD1	TGTGCCAGCAGTCCGGGACAGTACAATGAGCAGTTCTTC	CASSPGQYNEQFF
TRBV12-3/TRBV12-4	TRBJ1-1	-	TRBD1	TGTGCCAGCAGTTTCAGGGGGGAAGCTTTCTTT	CASSFRGEAFF
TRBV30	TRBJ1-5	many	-	TGTGCCTGGACCCGGGATGATCAGCCCCAGCATTTT	CAWTRDDQPQHF
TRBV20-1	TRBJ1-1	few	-	TGCAGTGCGTTAGAGAGATCCGCGAACACTGAAGCTTTCTTT	CSALERSANTEAFF
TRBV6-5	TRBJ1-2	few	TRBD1	TGTGCCAGCAGGAAGGGACAGTCGAGCTACACCTTC	CASRKGQSSYTF
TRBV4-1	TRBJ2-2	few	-	TGCGCCAGCAGCCAAGAAGGGGTGAACACCGGGGAGCTGTTTTTT	CASSQEGVNTGELFF
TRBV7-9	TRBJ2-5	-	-	TGTGCCAGCAGCCCCAGGAGCGGGCCAGACCAAGAGACCCAGTACTTC	CASSPRSGPDQETQYF
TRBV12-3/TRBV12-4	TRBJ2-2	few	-	TGTGCCAGCGTCACGGCCCAGAACACCGGGGAGCTGTTTTTT	CASVTAQNTGELFF
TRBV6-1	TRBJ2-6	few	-	TGTGCCAGCAGCACGATGGGGGAGAGTGCGGGGGCCAACGTCCTGACTTTC	CASSTMGESAGANVLTF
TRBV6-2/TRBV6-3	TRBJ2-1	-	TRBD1	TGTGCCAGCACCCCCGGGACAGGGGGAGGGGGTGAGCAGTTCTTC	CASTPGTGGGGEQFF
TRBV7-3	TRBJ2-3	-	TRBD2	TGTGCCAGCAGCTTAACGGGACTAGCGGGAGGTGCAGATACGCAGTATTTT	CASSLTGLAGGADTQYF
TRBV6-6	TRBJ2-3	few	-	TGTGCCAGCGGACCCCGGATGGATACGCAGTATTTT	CASGPRMDTQYF
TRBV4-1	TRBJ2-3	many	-	TGCGCCAGCAGCCAAGGCTATCCTGACACAGATACGCAGTATTTT	CASSQGYPDTDTQYF
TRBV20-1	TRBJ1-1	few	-	TGCAGTGCTAGAGTCCAGGCAGACGGAGCTTTCTTT	CSARVQADGAFF
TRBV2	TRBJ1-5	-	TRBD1	TGTGCCAGCAGTTTGTTTTACGGGACAGAGAGGAGAAATCAGCCCCAGCATTTT	CASSLFYGTERRNQPQHF
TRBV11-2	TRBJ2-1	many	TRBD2	TGTGCCAGCAGCCAATTAGCGGGGTCCTACAATGAGCAGTTCTTC	CASSQLAGSYNEQFF
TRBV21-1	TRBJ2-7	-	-	TGTGCCAGCAGCTCAAGAACCAGGGGGCCCTCCTACGAGCAGTACTTC	CASSSRTRGPSYEQYF
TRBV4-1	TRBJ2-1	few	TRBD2	TGCGCCAGCAGCCACCGGCGGGAGGGTCTCAATGAGCAGTTCTTC	CASSHRREGLNEQFF
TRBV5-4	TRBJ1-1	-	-	TGTGCCAGCAGCTTGGTATTCCCCACCAACACTGAAGCTTTCTTT	CASSLVFPTNTEAFF
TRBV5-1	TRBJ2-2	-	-	TGCGCCAGCAGCGTCCCGCTCAGGGACCCCGGGGAGCTGTTTTTT	CASSVPLRDPGELFF
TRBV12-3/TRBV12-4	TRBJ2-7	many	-	TGTGCCAGCAGTTATACGGGAGCCTACGAGCAGTACTTC	CASSYTGAYEQYF
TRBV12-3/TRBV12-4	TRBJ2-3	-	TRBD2	TGTGCCAGCAGTTCCCGACTAGCGGGACCTAGCACAGATACGCAGTATTTT	CASSSRLAGPSTDTQYF
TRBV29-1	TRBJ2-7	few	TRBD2	TGCAGCGTTGCCGGGGGGAGCGGGACCTCCTACGAGCAGTACTTC	CSVAGGSGTSYEQYF
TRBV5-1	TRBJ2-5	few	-	TGCGCCAGCAGCTTGGCAGGTTCTCGTGAGACCCAGTACTTC	CASSLAGSRETQYF
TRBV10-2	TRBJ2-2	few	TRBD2	TGCGCCAGCAGTGAGACTACTAGCGGGAGAGCCGGGGAGCTGTTTTTT	CASSETTSGRAGELFF
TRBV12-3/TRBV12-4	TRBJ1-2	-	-	TGTGCCAGCAGGATACAGGGTGACTATGGCTACACCTTC	CASRIQGDYGYTF
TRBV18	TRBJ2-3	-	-	TGTGCCAGCTCACCACGCCTTTTAGATACGCAGTATTTT	CASSPRLLDTQYF
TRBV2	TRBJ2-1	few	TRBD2	TGTGCCAGCAGTCGGACTAGCGGGAGTCAACATGTTGAGTTCTTC	CASSRTSGSQHVEFF
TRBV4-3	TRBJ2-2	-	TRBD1	TGCGCCAGCAGCCAAGAGATCAAGGGGGCTAACACCGGGGAGCTGTTTTTT	CASSQEIKGANTGELFF
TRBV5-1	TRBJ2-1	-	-	TGCGCCAGCAGCCTATCTAGCGCCTCCTACAATGAGCAGTTCTTC	CASSLSSASYNEQFF
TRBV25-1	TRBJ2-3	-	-	TGTGCCAGCAGTGAAGGATGGCAGGTCACAGATACGCAGTATTTT	CASSEGWQVTDTQYF
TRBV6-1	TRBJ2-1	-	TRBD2	TGTGCCAGCAGACTAGCGGGAGAAGATGAGCAGTTCTTC	CASRLAGEDEQFF
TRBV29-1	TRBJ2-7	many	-	TGCAGCGTTGAAGGAGGGACCCCGGGAGAGCAGTACTTC	CSVEGGTPGEQYF
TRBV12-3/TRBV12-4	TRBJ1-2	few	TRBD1	TGTGCCAGCAGCACCTACAGGGGACGTGACTATGGCTACACCTTC	CASSTYRGRDYGYTF